The text below deals with one TCR beta chain. These data belong to a study of T cell responses to AZD1222 COVID-19 vaccine. TCRdb's copy holds only in-frame clones and misses some; the assay was immunoSEQ multiplex PCR. Of some 170,000 clones listed, 85% to 90% are singletons. The source was peripheral blood, collected 28 days after the second dose of the MenACWY control vaccine. The sequence was obtained from an adult who received the MenACWY meningococcal vaccine as a control.

CDR3 sequence (DNA): TGTGCCAGTAGTATGGTCGCCGCTGAAGCTTTCTTT. Amino acid sequence: CASSMVAAEAFF. This rearrangement joins TRBV19 to TRBJ1-1; unclear D gene. The CDR3 has 12 residues. Germline V lookup: CDR1 LNHDA, CDR2 SQIVND (reference sequence). With 3 bases removed from V and 6 bases from J, the gap between germline ends came to 8 bases.